Here is one TCR beta chain with its context. The record originates from a study of T cell changes during pregnancy in multiple sclerosis. Produced via immunoSEQ multiplex PCR; TCRdb's table is partial and in-frame only. The sample has 84,000 or so clones, just under 95% seen once. The V and J ends lost 1 base and 3 bases respectively, with 9 bases between them. CDR1 is MGHRA, CDR2 YSYEKL, per germline. This CDR3 is 15 amino acids long. This clonotype was sampled from a female donor with multiple sclerosis, enrolled in a pregnancy study. The sequenced sample was peripheral blood, obtained in the third trimester of pregnancy. This sequence joins TRBV4-1 and TRBJ1-4; D gene ambiguous. DNA for the CDR3: TGCGCCAGCAGCCAAGCATGGAGGTCTAATGAAAAACTGTTTTTT. Encoded protein: CASSQAWRSNEKLFF.